This T cell receptor (beta chain) emerged from a study of post-analysis software for immune sequencing data (dated by TCRdb to 2013 to 2016). Regarding the study in general: Disease courses on record covered relapsing-remitting, secondary progressive and progressive-relapsing multiple sclerosis, though some patients had no subtype annotation. Patient repertoires were compared against roughly 10 previously published healthy control repertoires from donors aged roughly 6 to 26 years. A subset of samples was prepared in parallel using single-end sample barcoding, then pooled and co-amplified after Illumina adapter ligation.

Results the study describes overall, beyond this receptor: Strong co-clustering of samples prepared in the same batch was shown by direct clustering with F measure, prompting a batch-effect correction. The multiple sclerosis patient group was slightly younger than the control group. Compared with controls, multiple sclerosis patients had significantly lower normalized Chao1 diversity, a finding suggesting substantial peripheral T-cell clonal expansion. Significantly higher frequencies in patients than in controls were found for a handful of TRBV segments, including TRBV5-6, TRBV5-1 and TRBV20-1.

Receptor amplification or capture employed PCR. The sample was run on an Illumina HiSeq 2500. To reduce PCR and sequencing biases, unique molecular identifiers were incorporated into the TCR beta cDNA libraries. Per 1 to 10 million input T cells, roughly 500,000 cDNA molecules were obtained, such that each molecule approximated one T cell. The same protocol used for the earlier healthy control dataset was applied to prepare and sequence the patient libraries. Within a given batch, samples were prepared together, multiplexed and sequenced on the same HiSeq lane. The source study handled its data this way. MIGEC handled the raw barcoded reads, throwing out single-read molecular identifier groups before consensus assembly and CDR3 extraction. Clonotype tables were post-analysed with VDJtools, normalizing diversity by down-sampling all datasets to the smallest sample size. To correct batch-related cross-sample contamination, repertoire overlap clustering matched CDR3 amino acid sequences but not nucleotide sequences. The public reads were quality trimmed at Q25 with fastp and then assembled into clones with MiXCR by TCRdb, keeping productive beta chains. Rows with a matching CDR3 protein are joined into one entry that keeps the most common DNA and genes. For this entry, the V and J calls and clone size follow TCRdb and not the study's own pipeline. The sample table records 700,000 to 800,000 distinct CDR3 sequences; 25% to 30% of these occur just once. The top ten clones comprise approximately 0.6% of the sample.

The germline V gene specifies SGDLS as CDR1 and YYNGEE as CDR2. Including cysteine and phenylalanine, the CDR3 has 14 amino acids. The read is trimmed to its CDR3 DNA, 42 bases read in frame from base 1. The V end loses 3 bases and the J end loses 8 bases, and a stretch of 17 bases separates them. To demonstrate the VDJtools post-analysis software, TCR beta repertoires were profiled from the peripheral blood of roughly 14 young patients with multiple sclerosis. Multiple sclerosis patients were children and adolescents aged about 6 to 17 years. This clonotype appeared many times. Its antigen is not yet known. No base quality information exists; no much larger clone differs at one position.

This clonotype was obtained from a girl aged 5 to 17 with multiple sclerosis. The sequenced sample was blood. The chain is made from TRBV9 and TRBJ1-2; the D gene is perhaps TRBD1, from 5 matching bases. The CDR3 sequence is CASSALGTTNGYTF. The DNA sequence is TGTGCCAGCAGCGCCCTCGGGACTACCAACGGCTACACCTTC.